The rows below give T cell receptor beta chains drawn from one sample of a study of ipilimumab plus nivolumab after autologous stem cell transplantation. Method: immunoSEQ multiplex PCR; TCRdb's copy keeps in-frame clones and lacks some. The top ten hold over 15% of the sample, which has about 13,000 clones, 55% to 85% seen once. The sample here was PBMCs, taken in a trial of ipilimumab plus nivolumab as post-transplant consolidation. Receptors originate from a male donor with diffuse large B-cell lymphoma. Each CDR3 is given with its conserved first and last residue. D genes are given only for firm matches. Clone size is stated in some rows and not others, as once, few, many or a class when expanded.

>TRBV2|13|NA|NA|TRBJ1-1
CASQIQGYTEAFF
TGTGCCAGCCAAATTCAGGGGTACACTGAAGCTTTCTTT
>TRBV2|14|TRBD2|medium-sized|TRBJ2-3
CASGLAGSTDTQYF
TGTGCCAGCGGACTAGCAGGGAGCACAGATACGCAGTATTTT
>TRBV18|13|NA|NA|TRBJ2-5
CASSPGLAETQYF
TGTGCCAGCTCACCAGGCCTTGCCGAGACCCAGTACTTC
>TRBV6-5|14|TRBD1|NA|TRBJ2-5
CASSSTGVRETQYF
TGTGCCAGCAGCTCGACAGGGGTCCGGGAGACCCAGTACTTC
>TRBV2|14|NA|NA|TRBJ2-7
CASRDRTSSYEQYF
TGTGCCAGCAGAGATAGGACGAGCTCCTACGAGCAGTACTTC
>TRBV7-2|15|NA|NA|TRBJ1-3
CASSSPVQGGNTIYF
TGTGCCAGCAGCTCCCCGGTACAGGGTGGGAACACCATATATTTT
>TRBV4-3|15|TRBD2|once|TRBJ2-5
CASSQDLWRGGTQYF
TGCGCCAGCAGCCAAGACCTTTGGCGGGGGGGGACCCAGTACTTC
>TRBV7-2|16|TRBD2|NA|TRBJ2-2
CASSLGPSGNTGELFF
TGTGCCAGCAGCTTAGGACCTAGCGGGAACACCGGGGAGCTGTTTTTT
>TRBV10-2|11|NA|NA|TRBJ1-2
CASSSVGGYTF
TGCGCCAGCAGCTCCGTCGGTGGCTACACCTTC
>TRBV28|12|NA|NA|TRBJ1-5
CASSLGNQPQHF
TGTGCCAGCAGTTTGGGCAATCAGCCCCAGCATTTT
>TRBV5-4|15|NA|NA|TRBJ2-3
CASSPGSPGLDTQYF
TGTGCCAGCAGCCCGGGGTCGCCCGGCTTGGATACGCAGTATTTT
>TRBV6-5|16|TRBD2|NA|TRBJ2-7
CASSYSLSGKGYEQYF
TGTGCCAGCAGTTATTCCCTCAGCGGGAAAGGTTACGAGCAGTACTTC
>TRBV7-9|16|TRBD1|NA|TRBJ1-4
CASSLYRTGRYEKLFF
TGTGCCAGCAGCTTATACCGGACAGGGCGGTATGAAAAACTGTTTTTT